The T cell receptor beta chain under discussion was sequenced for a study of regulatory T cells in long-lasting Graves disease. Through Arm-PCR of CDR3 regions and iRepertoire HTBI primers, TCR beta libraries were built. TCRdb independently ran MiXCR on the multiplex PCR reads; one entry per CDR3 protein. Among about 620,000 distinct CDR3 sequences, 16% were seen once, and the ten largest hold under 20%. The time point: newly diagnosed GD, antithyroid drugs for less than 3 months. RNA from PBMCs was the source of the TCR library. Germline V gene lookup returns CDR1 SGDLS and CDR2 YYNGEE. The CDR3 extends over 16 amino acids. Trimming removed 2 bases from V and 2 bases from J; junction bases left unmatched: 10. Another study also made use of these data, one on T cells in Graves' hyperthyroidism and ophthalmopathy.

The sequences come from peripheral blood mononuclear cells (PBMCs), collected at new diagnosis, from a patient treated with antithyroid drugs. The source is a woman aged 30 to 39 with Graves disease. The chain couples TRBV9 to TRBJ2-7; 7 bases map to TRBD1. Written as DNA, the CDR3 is TGTGCCAGCAGCGTGGGGACAGATATTTCTGCCTACGAGCAGTACTTC. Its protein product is CASSVGTDISAYEQYF.